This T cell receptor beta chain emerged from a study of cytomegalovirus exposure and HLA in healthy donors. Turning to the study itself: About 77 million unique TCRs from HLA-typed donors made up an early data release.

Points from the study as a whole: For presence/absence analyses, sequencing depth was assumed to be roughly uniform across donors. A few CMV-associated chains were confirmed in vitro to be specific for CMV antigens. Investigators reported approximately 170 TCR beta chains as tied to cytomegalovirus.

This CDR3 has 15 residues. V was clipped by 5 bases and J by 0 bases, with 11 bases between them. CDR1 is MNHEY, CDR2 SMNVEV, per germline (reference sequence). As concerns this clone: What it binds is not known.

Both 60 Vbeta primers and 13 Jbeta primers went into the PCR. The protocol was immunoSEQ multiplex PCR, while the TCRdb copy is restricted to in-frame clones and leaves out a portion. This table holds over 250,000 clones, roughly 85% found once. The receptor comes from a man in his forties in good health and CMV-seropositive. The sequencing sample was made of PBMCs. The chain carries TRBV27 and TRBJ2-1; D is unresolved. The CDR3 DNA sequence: TGTGCCAGCAGTGAACAGCCCAGCTCCTACAATGAGCAGTTCTTC. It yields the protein CASSEQPSSYNEQFF.